This entry features one T cell receptor beta chain sequence. Negative isolation yielded the CD8+ and CD4+ T cells, while FACS enriched the TEMRA cells. A quantity of about 0.5 to 1 ug RNA underwent reverse transcription using random hexamers. It was immunoSEQ multiplex PCR that amplified TCR beta CDR3 across 54 Vbeta and 13 Jbeta. TCRdb called the immunoSEQ multiplex PCR reads again in MiXCR, with one record for every CDR3 protein. This sample has approximately 79,000 distinct CDR3 sequences, with approximately 95% found just once. This specimen comes from a study of CD8 T cells in Susac syndrome. Trimming removed 3 bases at V and 7 bases at J, with 13 bases between. The CDR3 contains 13 residues. Germline V CDR1 and CDR2: DFQATT, SNEGSKA (reference sequence).

This receptor was taken from a human donor with Susac syndrome. This rearrangement joins TRBV20-1 to TRBJ2-1; D possibly corresponds to TRBD2 (7 bases). Sequenced material: CD8+ T cells from PBMCs. The CDR3 loop is CSASRGGGNEQFF. DNA for the CDR3: TGCAGTGCTAGTAGGGGAGGGGGAAATGAGCAGTTCTTC.